Sequencing of this TCR beta chain was carried out in a study of CD8+ T cells in alopecia areata. As for treatment: oral pan-JAK inhibitor, 5-10 mg twice daily. Researchers gathered lesional scalp punch biopsies and peripheral blood from patients with alopecia areata. The CDR3 extends over 21 amino acids. Trimming cost V 0 bases and J 4 bases, with 31 bases left between them. Once RNA had been extracted, it was reverse transcribed into cDNA to act as the sequencing template. Only in-frame clones appear in the TCRdb table, and some are missing; sequencing was by immunoSEQ multiplex PCR. The table shows approximately 7,400 clones, with around three fifths occurring only once. There are a few counts of this clone. The antigen is undetermined. Study-wide results and caveats: Scalp clonality, along with expanded CD8+ clones among the top 100, was significantly decreased by tofacitinib. Normal scalp had lower clonality than lesional scalp, with alopecia totalis/universalis lesions showing this most strongly.

Sample: skin, taken at week 4, from a patient treated with tofacitinib. This TCR was sampled from a human donor with alopecia areata. The J gene is TRBJ2-7, the V gene TRBV23-1; D may correspond to TRBD1 or TRBD2 (5 bases each). TRBV23-1 is known as an ORF, though its function is uncertain. The CDR3, as DNA: TGCGCCAGCAGTCAATCGGCCGACCCAAAGGACGGGGACCAGGAGCTGTACGAGCAGTACTTC. Amino acid sequence: CASSQSADPKDGDQELYEQYF.